The clone carrying this T cell receptor beta chain was observed a handful of times. Antigen specificity is unknown. With 4 bases removed from V and 12 bases from J, the gap between germline ends came to 16 bases. The germline gives CDR1 SGHAT, CDR2 FQDESV (reference sequence). The CDR3 is 13 residues long. The sample originates from a study of shared clonotypes between healthy human individuals. Study-level points and caveats: Generally, estimated richness proved larger in naive subsets than it did in memory subsets.

Using immunoSEQ multiplex PCR, the repertoire was profiled, and TCRdb retains in-frame clones only, with some absent. The table includes some 680,000 clones, about 80% detected once. The TCR sequence derives from a woman under 40 in good health. What was sequenced was memory CD4+ T cells sorted from blood. The subset was: CD45RA-negative fraction. The rearrangement joins TRBV11-1 to TRBJ2-1; weak D call: TRBD2 (5 bases). Here the CDR3 DNA reads TGTGCCAGCAGCTCGACTTTTCCGGCGGGGCAGTTCTTC. It specifies CASSSTFPAGQFF. The whole variable domain, remainder taken from reference TRBV11-1 and TRBJ2-1, is EAEVAQSPRYKITEKSQAVAFWCDPISGHATLYWYRQILGQGPELLVQFQDESVVDDSQLPKDRFSAERLKGVDSTLKIQPAELGDSAMYLCASSSTFPAGQFFGPGTRLTVL.